This T cell receptor beta chain appears in the sequencing data of a study of blood T cell dynamics during melanoma immunotherapy (TCRdb year 2020). Study-wide context: Patients with metastatic melanoma were treated with first-line pembrolizumab or nivolumab plus ipilimumab as standard of care in the United Kingdom. To find early correlates of response, peripheral T cell receptor repertoires were profiled in metastatic melanoma patients before and after one cycle of checkpoint inhibitor therapy. The training cohort was made up of consecutive patients, while a further independent group of patients from the same centre was pooled to form an external validation set.

Comments on this clone: There is no known antigen for this receptor. Base quality data are lacking; no much larger clone is found one base away.

The CDR3 covers 13 residues, taking in both the cysteine and the phenylalanine. CDR3 DNA only is kept here, 39 bases in frame from base 1. The germline V gene gives CDR1 as MNHNS and CDR2 as SASEGT. V is pared back by 0 bases and J by 8 bases, with 10 bases lying between the germline termini. For every bulk PBMC sample, a fixed 350 ng of DNA was loaded. The immunoSEQ TCRb Assay kit was used according to manufacturer instructions to amplify TCR beta CDR3 sequences from genomic DNA. The KAPA Library Quantification Kit for Illumina platforms was used to quantify the pooled libraries by qPCR. Sequencing of the pooled libraries was done on an Illumina NextSeq 500, with clustering at roughly 0.55-1.2 pM. The original pipeline was this. The TCR data were analyzed using immunoSEQ ANALYZER and the R LymphoSeq package. A rearrangement efficiency score was calculated as productive divided by the sum of productive and non-productive CDR3 sequences. Clonality was measured with the Gini coefficient and diversity with the Renyi index at alpha=1, and both measures were compared pairwise between timepoints within each patient. In LymphoSeq, clonal relatedness was computed with an edit distance of 3 and repertoire similarity was computed with the Bhattacharyya coefficient. Linear discriminant analysis on week-3 changes in clonality and diversity was built with the R MASS and caret packages to classify response. TCRdb retrieved this table from immuneACCESS and kept in-frame rearrangements only. Not all clones are present; in checked studies, unresolved V genes account for under half, and no reason is known for the remainder. The V and J calls and clone size are taken from that table; D and trimming were inferred from the DNA. For this sample there are more than 13,000 clones; roughly 90% appear just once. The top ten clonotypes cover 0.92% of the sample.

What the study reported, not specific to this receptor: Patients who later achieved disease control showed a bifurcated PBMC repertoire reorganization at W3, with increased clonality or increased diversity, unlike progressors. The relatively small sample size was acknowledged as something that could potentially limit how far the results can be generalized. The study could not determine whether the T cell clones driving repertoire changes were melanoma-specific or reflected general immune activation.

This sample's time point label indicates: week 3, after first cycle of checkpoint inhibitor. Blood samples were taken before treatment (T0) and at week 3 (W3), following the first cycle of checkpoint blockade. Except for a couple of patients with rapid clinical progression, response was assessed 12 weeks after the first infusion by RECIST 1.1; disease control meant complete response, partial response or stable disease. Any patient who had received prior systemic cancer treatment, was on concomitant immunosuppressant therapy or had synchronous other active malignancies was excluded. To track both circulating cells and T cell turnover, TCR beta was sequenced from bulk PBMC as well as from plasma cell-free DNA. Lymphoprep and SepMate tubes were used to isolate PBMC from blood, and red cell lysis was then performed. QIAamp DNA Blood Mini kits were used to extract DNA from both PBMC and sorted T cell subsets.

The chain is made from TRBV6-1 and TRBJ1-2, with a weak D call of TRBD1 (6 bases match). The TCR comes from a human donor with melanoma. Specimen: blood, collected from a patient treated with checkpoint blockade. The CDR3 sequence is CASSEARGTGYTF. The DNA is TGTGCCAGCAGTGAAGCGCGGGGGACAGGCTACACCTTC.